These 2 T cell receptor beta chains originate from one sample sequenced in a study of T-cell memory formation after mild COVID-19. TCRdb reprocessed the 5' RACE reads with MiXCR, giving one entry per CDR3 protein. The sample records around 470,000 distinct CDR3 sequences, around 18% being singletons. Sequenced sample: PBMCs or a T cell subset sorted from them (not recorded which). All receptors derive from an adult woman who had mild COVID-19 (a few samples of this study predate the infection). Cell type and time point are not known.

Concerning this clonotype itself: At one of its ends the junction is not consistent with the germline gene, which may arise from a read error. The V gene is TRBV6-5, the J gene TRBJ2-7; D may be TRBD1 or TRBD2 (5 bases each). CDR3 length: 15 amino acids. Germline CDR1 MNHEY, CDR2 SVGAGI. Here the CDR3 reads CAGSYRGDGAYEQYF. Written as DNA, the CDR3 is TGTGCCGGCAGTTATCGTGGGGACGGGGCCTACGAGCAGTACTTC.

In its sample, this clonotype was seen a few times. The V gene is TRBV24-1, the J gene TRBJ1-2, with D tentatively TRBD1 (5 bases). Trimming stripped 6 bases from V and 3 bases from J, with 10 bases between. CDR1 KGHDR and CDR2 SFDVKD come from the germline V gene. This CDR3 is 13 amino acids long. The CDR3 is CATSPGAHYGYTF. The CDR3 nucleotides read TGTGCCACCAGTCCCGGGGCCCACTATGGCTACACCTTC.